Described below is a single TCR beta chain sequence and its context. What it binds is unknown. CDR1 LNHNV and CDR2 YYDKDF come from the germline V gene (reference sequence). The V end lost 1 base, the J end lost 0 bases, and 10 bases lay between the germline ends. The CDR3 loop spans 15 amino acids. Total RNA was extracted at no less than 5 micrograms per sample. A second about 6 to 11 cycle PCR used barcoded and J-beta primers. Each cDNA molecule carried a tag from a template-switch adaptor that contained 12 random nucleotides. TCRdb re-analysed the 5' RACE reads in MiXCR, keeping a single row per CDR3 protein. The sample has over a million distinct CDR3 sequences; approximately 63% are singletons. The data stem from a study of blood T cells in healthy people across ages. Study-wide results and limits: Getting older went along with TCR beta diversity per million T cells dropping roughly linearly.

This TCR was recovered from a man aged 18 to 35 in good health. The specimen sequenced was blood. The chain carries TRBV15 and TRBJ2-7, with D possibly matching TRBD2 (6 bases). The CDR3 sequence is CATSRGRGSSYEQYF. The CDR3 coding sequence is TGTGCCACCAGCAGAGGACGGGGGAGCTCCTACGAGCAGTACTTC.